Presented here are 5 T cell receptor beta chains from one specimen sequenced in a study of shared clonotypes between healthy human individuals. Terminally differentiated effector memory CD45RA+ cells were excluded from the naive CD8 cells, which were CD45RO-negative and positively selected for CCR7. The repertoire was sequenced with immunoSEQ multiplex PCR; TCRdb's copy has only in-frame clones and lacks some. The profile covers under 850,000 clones, with almost 95% appearing a single time and about 25% taken by the ten largest. Sequenced: naive CD8+ T cells sorted from blood. All receptors come from a young man in good health.

The rearrangement uses TRBV19 and TRBJ2-7; TRBD1 or TRBD2 may be the D gene (5 bases each). The V end lost 1 base, the J end lost 3 bases, and 13 bases lay between the germline ends. This CDR3 is 15 amino acids long. CDR1 is LNHDA, CDR2 SQIVND, per germline (reference sequence). The CDR3 DNA is TGTGCCAGTAGTATAGCCGCTGAGGGGTACTACGAGCAGTACTTC. As protein: CASSIAAEGYYEQYF. Filled out from reference TRBV19 and TRBJ2-7, the complete variable domain reads DGGITQSPKYLFRKEGQNVTLSCEQNLNHDAMYWYRQDPGQGLRLIYYSQIVNDFQKGDIAEGYSVSREKKESFPLTVTSAQKNPTAFYLCASSIAAEGYYEQYFGPGTRLTVT.

The genes are TRBV4-1 and TRBJ2-3; D tentatively fits TRBD1 or TRBD2 (7 bases each). This CDR3 contains 16 residues. The germline gives CDR1 MGHRA, CDR2 YSYEKL. Trimming removed 4 bases at V and 0 bases at J, with 14 bases between. The CDR3 spells CASSLRGGTSTDTQYF. The CDR3 nucleotides read TGCGCCAGCAGCCTCAGGGGGGGCACTAGCACAGATACGCAGTATTTT.

The CDR3 nucleotides read TGTGCCAGCAGCCACCGGGGTAATTACAATGAGCAGTTCTTC. Protein: CASSHRGNYNEQFF. The chain combines TRBV7-8 with TRBJ2-1; D is perhaps TRBD2 (5 bases). Per the germline V gene, CDR1 is SGHVS and CDR2 is FQNEAQ. Deletions cut 5 bases from V and 4 bases from J, with 12 bases between. This CDR3 has 14 residues.

The rearrangement joins TRBV27 to TRBJ1-5; 7 bases fit TRBD1. V was pared by 5 bases and J by 6 bases, with 7 bases of the junction left unmatched. Germline V CDR1 and CDR2: MNHEY, SMNVEV (reference sequence). The CDR3 is made up of 14 amino acids. As DNA, the CDR3 is TGTGCCAGCAGTCTCACAGGGGTGAGTCAGCCCCAGCATTTT. It yields the protein CASSLTGVSQPQHF.

The chain carries TRBV29-1 and TRBJ2-3; D gene unclear. Germline V gives CDR1 SQVTM, CDR2 ANQGSEA. V lost 0 bases and J 6 bases, leaving 16 bases between the germline ends. The CDR3 has 15 residues. The CDR3 spells CSVEDLTGPSDTQYF. The DNA of the CDR3 is TGCAGCGTTGAAGACCTCACGGGTCCTTCGGATACGCAGTATTTT.